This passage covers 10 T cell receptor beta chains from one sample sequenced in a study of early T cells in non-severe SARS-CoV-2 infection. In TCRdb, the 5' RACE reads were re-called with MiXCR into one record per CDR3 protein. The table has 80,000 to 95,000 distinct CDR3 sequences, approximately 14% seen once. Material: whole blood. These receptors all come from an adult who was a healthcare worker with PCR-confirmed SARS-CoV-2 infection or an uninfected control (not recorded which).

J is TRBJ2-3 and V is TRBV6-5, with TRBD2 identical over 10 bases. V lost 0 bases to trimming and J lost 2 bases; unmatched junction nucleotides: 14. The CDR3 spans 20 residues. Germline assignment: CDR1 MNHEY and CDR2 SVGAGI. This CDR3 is CASSYSQFFITSGATDTQYF. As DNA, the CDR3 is TGTGCCAGCAGTTACTCGCAGTTTTTCATTACTAGCGGGGCCACAGATACGCAGTATTTT.

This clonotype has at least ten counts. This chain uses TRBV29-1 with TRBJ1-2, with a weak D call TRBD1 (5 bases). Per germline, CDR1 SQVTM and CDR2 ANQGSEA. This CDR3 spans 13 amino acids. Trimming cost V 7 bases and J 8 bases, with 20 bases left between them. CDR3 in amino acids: CSAANDRGEGYTF. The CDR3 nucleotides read TGCAGCGCAGCGAATGACAGAGGCGAGGGCTACACCTTC.

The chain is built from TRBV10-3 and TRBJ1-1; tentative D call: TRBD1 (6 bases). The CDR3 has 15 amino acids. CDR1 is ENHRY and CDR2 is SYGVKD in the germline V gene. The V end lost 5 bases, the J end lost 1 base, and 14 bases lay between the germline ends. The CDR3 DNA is TGTGCCATCAGTACTACCGGGACACCGAACACTGAAGCTTTCTTT. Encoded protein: CAISTTGTPNTEAFF.

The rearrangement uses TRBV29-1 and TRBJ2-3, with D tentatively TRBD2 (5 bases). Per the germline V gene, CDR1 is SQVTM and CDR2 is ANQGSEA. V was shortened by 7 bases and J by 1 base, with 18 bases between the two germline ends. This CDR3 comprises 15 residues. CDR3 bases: TGCAGCGGGCGAACGGGGTTCTTTGGCACAGATACGCAGTATTTT. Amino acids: CSGRTGFFGTDTQYF.

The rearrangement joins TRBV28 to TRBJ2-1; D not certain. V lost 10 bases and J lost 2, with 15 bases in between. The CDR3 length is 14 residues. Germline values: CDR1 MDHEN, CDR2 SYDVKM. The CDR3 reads CATYTAVAYNEQFF. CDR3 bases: TGTGCCACCTATACCGCCGTAGCCTACAATGAGCAGTTCTTC.

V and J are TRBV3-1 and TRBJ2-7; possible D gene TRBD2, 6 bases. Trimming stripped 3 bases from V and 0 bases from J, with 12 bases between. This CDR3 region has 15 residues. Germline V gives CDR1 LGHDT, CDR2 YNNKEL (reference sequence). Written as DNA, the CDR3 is TGTGCCAGCAGCCAGCCGGGAGTCCCCTCCTACGAGCAGTACTTC. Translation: CASSQPGVPSYEQYF.

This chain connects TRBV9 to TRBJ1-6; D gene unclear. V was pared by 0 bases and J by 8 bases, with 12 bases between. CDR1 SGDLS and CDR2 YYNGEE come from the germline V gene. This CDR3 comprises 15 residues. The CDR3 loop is CASSVDRVEYSPLHF. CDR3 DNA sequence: TGTGCCAGCAGCGTAGATAGGGTGGAGTATTCACCCCTCCACTTT.

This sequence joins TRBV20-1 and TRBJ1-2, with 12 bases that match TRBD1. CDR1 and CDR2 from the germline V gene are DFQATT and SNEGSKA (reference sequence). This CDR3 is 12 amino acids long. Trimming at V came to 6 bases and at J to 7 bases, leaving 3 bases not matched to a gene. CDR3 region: CSAGQGAFGYTF. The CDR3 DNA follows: TGCAGTGCGGGACAGGGGGCCTTTGGCTACACCTTC.

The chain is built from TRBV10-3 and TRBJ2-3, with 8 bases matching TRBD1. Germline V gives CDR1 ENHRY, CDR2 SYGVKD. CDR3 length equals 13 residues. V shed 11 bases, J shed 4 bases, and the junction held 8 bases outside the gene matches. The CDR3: CALRDRYSDTQYF. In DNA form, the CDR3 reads TGTGCCCTCCGGGACAGGTATTCAGATACGCAGTATTTT.

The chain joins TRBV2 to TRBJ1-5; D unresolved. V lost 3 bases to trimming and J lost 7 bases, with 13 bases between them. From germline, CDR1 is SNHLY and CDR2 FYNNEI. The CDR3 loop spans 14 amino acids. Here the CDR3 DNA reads TGTGCCAGCAGTGAGGTGCGGGTTCAGCAGCCCCAGCATTTT. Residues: CASSEVRVQQPQHF.